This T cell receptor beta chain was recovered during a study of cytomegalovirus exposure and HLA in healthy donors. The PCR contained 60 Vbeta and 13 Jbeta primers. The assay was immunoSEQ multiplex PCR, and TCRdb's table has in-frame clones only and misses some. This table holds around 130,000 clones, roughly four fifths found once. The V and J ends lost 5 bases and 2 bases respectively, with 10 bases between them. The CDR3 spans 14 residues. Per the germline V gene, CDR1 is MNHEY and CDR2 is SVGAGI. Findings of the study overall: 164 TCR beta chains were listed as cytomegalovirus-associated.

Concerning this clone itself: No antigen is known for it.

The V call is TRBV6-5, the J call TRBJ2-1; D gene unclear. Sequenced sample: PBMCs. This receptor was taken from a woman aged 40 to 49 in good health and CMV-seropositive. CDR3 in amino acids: CASSRELAYNEQFF. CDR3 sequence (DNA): TGTGCCAGCAGTAGAGAACTGGCCTACAATGAGCAGTTCTTC.